This TCR beta chain was recovered during a study of beta chain features in type 1 diabetes. This clone was seen a single time. The target antigen is unknown. Study conclusions and caveats: HLA influence on TCRB rearrangement stayed unresolved here.

Expressed TCRB transcripts were sequenced, since all the RNA that had been isolated was reverse transcribed. Clones were read by immunoSEQ multiplex PCR, and TCRdb kept only the in-frame ones, dropping some. Found here are 400,000 to 600,000 clones, 25% to 35% of them singletons; the top ten hold almost 0.065%. V shed 1 base, J shed 7 bases, and the junction held 9 bases outside the gene matches. The CDR3 is made up of 16 amino acids. The germline V gene encodes CDR1 SGHRS and CDR2 YFSETQ. The chain is built from TRBV5-1 and TRBJ2-1; the match to TRBD1 covers 9 bases. Sequences were obtained from naive CD4+ T cells from blood. The TCR was taken from a man aged 18 to 30 in good health. The CDR3 spells CASSLNPGQGKNEQFF. The CDR3 coding sequence is TGCGCCAGCAGCTTGAACCCGGGACAGGGTAAGAATGAGCAGTTCTTC. Based on the CDR3 plus reference TRBV5-1 and TRBJ2-1, the full variable domain is KAGVTQTPRYLIKTRGQQVTLSCSPISGHRSVSWYQQTPGQGLQFLFEYFSETQRNKGNFPGRFSGRQFSNSRSEMNVSTLELGDSALYLCASSLNPGQGKNEQFFGPGTRLTVL.